A selection of T cell receptor beta chains follows, all from one sample in a study of tumor-infiltrating lymphocytes in primary liver carcinoma. TCRdb reanalysed the multiplex PCR reads using MiXCR and keeps one entry per CDR3 protein. This sample yields hundreds of thousands of distinct CDR3 sequences, of which approximately 58% are seen a single time; approximately 15% belongs to the top ten. The specimen sequenced was peripheral blood. These receptor sequences come from a woman aged 30 to 39 with primary liver carcinoma and hepatitis B virus infection. Each CDR3 is given with its conserved first and last residue. The D gene is left open where the match is weak. Clone size is given for some rows only: seen once, a few or many times, or a class if the clone is expanded.

D	J	size	V	DNA	CDR3
.	TRBJ1-2	many	TRBV14	TGTGCCAGCAGCCAAGGAGGGTCGGGAATCTATGGCTACACCTTC	CASSQGGSGIYGYTF
.	TRBJ2-5	.	TRBV12-3/TRBV12-4	TGTGCCAGCAGTTTAACAGGTCCGGGGACCCAGTACTTC	CASSLTGPGTQYF
.	TRBJ2-3	few	TRBV4-2	TGTGCCAGCAGCCAAGATAAGAGCTTCACAGATACGCAGTATTTT	CASSQDKSFTDTQYF
.	TRBJ2-4	few	TRBV13	TGTGCCAGCAGCTTAGGACAGGGAACGACGATTCAGTACTTC	CASSLGQGTTIQYF
.	TRBJ2-2	once	TRBV7-9	TGTGCCAGCAGCTTAGGTGACAGTTACACAGGGGAGCTGTTTTTT	CASSLGDSYTGELFF
.	TRBJ2-5	.	TRBV6-2/TRBV6-3	TGTGCCAGCGAGGACCGACCTCCACAGACAGTAAGAGAGACCCAGTACTTC	CASEDRPPQTVRETQYF
TRBD2	TRBJ2-3	.	TRBV12-3/TRBV12-4	TGTGCCAGCAGCCCCGAGCGGGGTATTAGGGGTACGCAGTATTTT	CASSPERGIRGTQYF
.	TRBJ2-7	many	TRBV11-1	TGTGCCAGCAGCTTAACCAGGGCTGGCCACGAGCAGTACTTC	CASSLTRAGHEQYF
.	TRBJ2-7	many	TRBV12-3/TRBV12-4	TGTGCCAGCAGTCCTAGTCAGGGCTTACCCACCTACGAGCAGTACTTC	CASSPSQGLPTYEQYF
TRBD2	TRBJ2-5	many	TRBV4-1	TGCGCCAGCAGCCAAACGGGAGGGAGAGAGACCCAGTACTTC	CASSQTGGRETQYF
TRBD2	TRBJ2-7	.	TRBV11-2	TGCGCCAGCAGCTTAGGGGCGGGAGAGATGGGCGAGCAGTACTTC	CASSLGAGEMGEQYF
.	TRBJ2-2	.	TRBV6-5	TGTGCCAGCAGGGGTCCGCGACTCGGGGAGCTGTTTTTT	CASRGPRLGELFF
.	TRBJ2-3	.	TRBV11-3	TGTACCGGCAGCGCCCGAACAGATACGCAGTATTTT	CTGSARTDTQYF
.	TRBJ2-3	.	TRBV4-2	TGTGCCAGCAGCCGAGTGGATATGGGCTTTACAGATACGCAGTATTTT	CASSRVDMGFTDTQYF
.	TRBJ2-1	many	TRBV28	TGTGCCAGCAGTTTCGAGGGGTGGCAGGGGTGGAATGAGCAGTTCTTC	CASSFEGWQGWNEQFF
.	TRBJ2-3	.	TRBV11-2	TGTGCTAGCAGCCAACTAGGGGGAGTTGTAGATACGCAGTATTTT	CASSQLGGVVDTQYF
TRBD1	TRBJ1-3	.	TRBV5-5	TGTGCCAGCAGCTTCGGGACAGCCTCTGGAAACACCATACATTTT	CASSFGTASGNTIHF